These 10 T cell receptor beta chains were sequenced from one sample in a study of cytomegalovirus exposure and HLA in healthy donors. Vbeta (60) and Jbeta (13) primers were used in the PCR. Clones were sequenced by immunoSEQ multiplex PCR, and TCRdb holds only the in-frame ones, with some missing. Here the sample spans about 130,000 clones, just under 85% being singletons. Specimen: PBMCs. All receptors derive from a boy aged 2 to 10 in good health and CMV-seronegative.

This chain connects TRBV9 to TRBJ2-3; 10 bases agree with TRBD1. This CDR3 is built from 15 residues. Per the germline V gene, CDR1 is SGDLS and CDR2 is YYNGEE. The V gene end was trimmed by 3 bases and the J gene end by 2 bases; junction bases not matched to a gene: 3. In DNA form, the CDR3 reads TGTGCCAGCAGCGGACAGGGGGCGGTCACAGATACGCAGTATTTT. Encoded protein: CASSGQGAVTDTQYF.

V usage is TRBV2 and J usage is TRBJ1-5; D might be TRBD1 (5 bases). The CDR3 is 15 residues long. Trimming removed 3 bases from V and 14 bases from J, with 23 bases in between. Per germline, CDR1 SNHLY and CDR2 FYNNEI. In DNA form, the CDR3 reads TGTGCCAGCAGTGATGGCCACAGGCGAGCAGGATTGGAGCATTTT. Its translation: CASSDGHRRAGLEHF.

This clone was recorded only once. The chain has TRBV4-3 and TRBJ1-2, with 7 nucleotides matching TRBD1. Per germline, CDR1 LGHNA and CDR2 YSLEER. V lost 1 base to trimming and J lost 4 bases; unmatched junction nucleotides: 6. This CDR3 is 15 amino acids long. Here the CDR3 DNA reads TGCGCCAGCAGCCAAGGTGGGACAGATATCTATGGCTACACCTTC. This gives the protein CASSQGGTDIYGYTF.

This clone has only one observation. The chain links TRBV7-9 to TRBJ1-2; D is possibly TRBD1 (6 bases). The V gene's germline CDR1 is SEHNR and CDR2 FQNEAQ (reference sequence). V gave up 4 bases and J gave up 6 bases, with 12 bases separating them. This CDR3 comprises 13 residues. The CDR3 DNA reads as TGTGCCAGCAGCTCACAGGGTATGGATGGCTACACCTTC. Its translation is CASSSQGMDGYTF. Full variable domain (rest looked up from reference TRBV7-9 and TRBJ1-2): DTGVSQNPRHKITKRGQNVTFRCDPISEHNRLYWYRQTLGQGPEFLTYFQNEAQLEKSRLLSDRFSAERPKGSFSTLEIQRTEQGDSAMYLCASSSQGMDGYTFGSGTRLTVV.

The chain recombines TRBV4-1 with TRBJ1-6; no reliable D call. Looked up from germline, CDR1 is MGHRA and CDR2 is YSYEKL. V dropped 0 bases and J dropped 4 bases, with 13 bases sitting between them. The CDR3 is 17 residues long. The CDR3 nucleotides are TGCGCCAGCAGCCAAGACCCTCTCCGGGATTATAATTCACCCCTCCACTTT. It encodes CASSQDPLRDYNSPLHF.

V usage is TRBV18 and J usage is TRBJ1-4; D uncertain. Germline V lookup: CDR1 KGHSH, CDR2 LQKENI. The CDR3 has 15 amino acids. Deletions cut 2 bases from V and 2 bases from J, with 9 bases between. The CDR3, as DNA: TGTGCCAGCTCACCAATCTCAGTTACTAATGAAAAACTGTTTTTT. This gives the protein CASSPISVTNEKLFF.

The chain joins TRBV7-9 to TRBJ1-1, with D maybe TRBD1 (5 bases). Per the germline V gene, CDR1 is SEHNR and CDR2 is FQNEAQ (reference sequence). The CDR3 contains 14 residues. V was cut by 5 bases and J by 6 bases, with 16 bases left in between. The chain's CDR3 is CASSLEAGRPEAFF. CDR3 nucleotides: TGTGCCAGCAGCCTGGAGGCAGGGAGGCCTGAAGCTTTCTTT.

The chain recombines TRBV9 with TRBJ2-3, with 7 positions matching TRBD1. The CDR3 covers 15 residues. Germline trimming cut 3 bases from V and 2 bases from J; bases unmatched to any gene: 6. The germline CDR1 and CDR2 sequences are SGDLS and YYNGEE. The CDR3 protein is CASSARDSFTDTQYF. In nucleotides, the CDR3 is TGTGCCAGCAGCGCCCGGGACAGCTTCACAGATACGCAGTATTTT. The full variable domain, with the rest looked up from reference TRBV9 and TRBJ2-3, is DSGVTQTPKHLITATGQRVTLRCSPRSGDLSVYWYQQSLDQGLQFLIQYYNGEERAKGNILERFSAQQFPDLHSELNLSSLELGDSALYFCASSARDSFTDTQYFGPGTRLTVL.

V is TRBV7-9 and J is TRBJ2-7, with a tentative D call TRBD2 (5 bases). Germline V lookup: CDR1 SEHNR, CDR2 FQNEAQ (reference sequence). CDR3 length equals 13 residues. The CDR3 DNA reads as TGTTCCAGCAGCTACGGGGTCAACTACGAGCAGTACGTC. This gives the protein CSSSYGVNYEQYV.

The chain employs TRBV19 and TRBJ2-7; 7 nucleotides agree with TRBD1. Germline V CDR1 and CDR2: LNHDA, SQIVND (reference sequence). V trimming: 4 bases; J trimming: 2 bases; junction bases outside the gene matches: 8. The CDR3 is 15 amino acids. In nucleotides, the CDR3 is TGTGCCAGTAGTAAACGAACAGGGGCGACCTACGAGCAGTACTTC. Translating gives CASSKRTGATYEQYF.